The present TCR beta chain was sequenced within a study of T cells expressing NK-cell markers. As for the study in general: Seven donors tested HCMV-seropositive and one tested seronegative among the eight sequenced.

A 5'RACE template switching approach incorporating UMIs was used to make TCR beta cDNA. TCRdb reprocessed the 5' RACE reads and reports one entry per CDR3 protein, with no DNA. The table for this sample gives approximately 550,000 distinct CDR3 sequences. On this clonotype itself: Its antigen is currently unknown.

The CDR3 loop spans 18 amino acids. Per germline, CDR1 SGHRS and CDR2 YFSETQ. Study observations and caveats: A range of roughly 1.0-8% of CD8+ T cells consisted of dominant NKG2C+ clonotypes in six donors. HCMV specificity of the expanded NKG2C+ T cell clones stayed unclear.

This chain uses TRBV5-1 with TRBJ2-2; there is no DNA to check the TCRdb D call of TRBD2. The sequence was obtained from a man aged 18-30 years in good health. Sequencing was carried out using blood T cells: a sorted CD56 or NKG2C T cell subset, CD4+ or CD8+ T cells, or bulk PBMC T cells (not recorded which). CDR3 region: CASSHPVRKRELPGELFF.